This T cell receptor (beta chain) was sequenced for a study of control samples from healthy donors and cancer patients. Sequencing used immunoSEQ multiplex PCR; TCRdb keeps in-frame clones, though not all of them. This table holds 50,000 or so clones, approximately 80% found once. Germline V lookup: CDR1 SGDLS, CDR2 YYNGEE. Between the trimmed V and J ends, which lost 3 bases and 0 bases, there was a span of 13 bases. The CDR3 covers 16 residues. The clonotype was recovered from a man aged 65 to 79 in good health. The sequenced material came from blood. The V and J genes are TRBV9 and TRBJ2-1, with D possibly TRBD2 on 6 matching bases. CDR3: CASSASGTHSYNEQFF. The CDR3 bases are TGTGCCAGCAGCGCGTCCGGGACTCACTCCTACAATGAGCAGTTCTTC.